A selection of T cell receptor beta chains follows, all from one sample in a study of T cells in Graves' hyperthyroidism and ophthalmopathy. TCRdb processed the multiplex PCR reads anew with MiXCR; each CDR3 protein has one entry. Of around 240,000 distinct CDR3 sequences in the sample, about 14% are singletons; the top ten hold roughly 13%. The source material was blood. These receptors originate from a woman between 40 and 50 years old with Graves' hyperthyroidism that later progressed to Graves' ophthalmopathy. Both conserved end residues are part of each CDR3. The order of the fields is V gene, J gene, clone size, D gene, CDR3 protein, CDR3 DNA. D genes are given only for firm matches. Part of the rows lack a size; the others show once, few, many or a class for expanded clones.

v_gene: TRBV5-1; j_gene: TRBJ2-5; abundance: .; d_gene: TRBD1; CDR3aa: CASSLLGQGSQETQYF; CDR3nt: TGCGCCAGCAGCTTGCTAGGACAGGGCTCCCAAGAGACCCAGTACTTC
v_gene: TRBV10-3; j_gene: TRBJ2-1; abundance: many; d_gene: .; CDR3aa: CATDGPNNEQFF; CDR3nt: TGTGCCACCGACGGACCAAACAATGAGCAGTTCTTC
v_gene: TRBV28; j_gene: TRBJ1-2; abundance: few; d_gene: .; CDR3aa: CASKPPPNRASNYGYTF; CDR3nt: TGTGCCAGCAAACCCCCTCCAAACAGGGCTTCTAACTATGGCTACACCTTC
v_gene: TRBV10-1; j_gene: TRBJ2-5; abundance: few; d_gene: .; CDR3aa: CASSESGKEAQYF; CDR3nt: TGCGCCAGCAGTGAATCTGGAAAAGAGGCCCAGTACTTC
v_gene: TRBV7-9; j_gene: TRBJ2-5; abundance: many; d_gene: TRBD2; CDR3aa: CASNPGLAGAAGLGGAETQYF; CDR3nt: TGTGCCAGCAATCCGGGACTAGCGGGAGCTGCAGGACTTGGAGGGGCGGAGACCCAGTACTTC
v_gene: TRBV28; j_gene: TRBJ2-4; abundance: .; d_gene: TRBD2; CDR3aa: CASWTSGRELNIQYF; CDR3nt: TGTGCCAGCTGGACTAGCGGGAGGGAATTGAACATTCAGTACTTC
v_gene: TRBV18; j_gene: TRBJ1-2; abundance: many; d_gene: .; CDR3aa: CASSPGAVGGYGYTF; CDR3nt: TGTGCCAGCTCACCAGGGGCCGTCGGGGGCTATGGCTACACCTTC
v_gene: TRBV20-1; j_gene: TRBJ2-7; abundance: many; d_gene: .; CDR3aa: CSAREVLRGDANEQYF; CDR3nt: TGCAGTGCTAGAGAGGTCCTGAGGGGGGACGCTAACGAGCAGTACTTC
v_gene: TRBV4-1; j_gene: TRBJ1-4; abundance: .; d_gene: .; CDR3aa: CASSQGAAGDEKLFF; CDR3nt: TGCGCCAGCAGCCAAGGAGCAGCAGGGGATGAAAAACTGTTTTTT
v_gene: TRBV28; j_gene: TRBJ2-5; abundance: many; d_gene: TRBD1; CDR3aa: CASSSITQGAVDETQYF; CDR3nt: TGTGCCAGCAGTTCTATCACACAGGGGGCTGTTGATGAGACCCAGTACTTC
v_gene: TRBV28; j_gene: TRBJ1-4; abundance: many; d_gene: TRBD1; CDR3aa: CASSLRDRRANEKLFF; CDR3nt: TGTGCCAGCAGTTTAAGGGACAGGAGGGCTAATGAAAAACTGTTTTTT
v_gene: TRBV24-1; j_gene: TRBJ2-2; abundance: many; d_gene: TRBD1; CDR3aa: CATSRQGSTGELFF; CDR3nt: TGTGCCACCAGTCGACAGGGTTCGACCGGGGAGCTGTTTTTT
v_gene: TRBV10-3; j_gene: TRBJ2-3; abundance: many; d_gene: .; CDR3aa: CAISEKAGVDTQYF; CDR3nt: TGTGCCATCAGTGAGAAGGCAGGGGTGGATACGCAGTATTTT
v_gene: TRBV12-3/TRBV12-4; j_gene: TRBJ1-3; abundance: many; d_gene: .; CDR3aa: CASREGGNTIYF; CDR3nt: TGTGCCAGCAGAGAGGGGGGGAACACCATATATTTT
v_gene: TRBV7-2; j_gene: TRBJ2-1; abundance: many; d_gene: .; CDR3aa: CASSRGRDSEQFF; CDR3nt: TGTGCCAGCAGCCGGGGCCGGGATAGTGAGCAGTTCTTC
v_gene: TRBV6-1; j_gene: TRBJ1-1; abundance: many; d_gene: .; CDR3aa: CASRGQLNTEAFF; CDR3nt: TGTGCCAGCAGGGGACAACTGAACACTGAAGCTTTCTTT
v_gene: TRBV28; j_gene: TRBJ1-5; abundance: many; d_gene: .; CDR3aa: CASSAGSPAGQPQHF; CDR3nt: TGTGCCAGCAGTGCAGGGTCGCCCGCGGGGCAGCCCCAGCATTTT
v_gene: TRBV4-2; j_gene: TRBJ2-7; abundance: many; d_gene: TRBD2; CDR3aa: CASSQDPLAGAYEQYF; CDR3nt: TGTGCCAGCAGCCAAGACCCACTAGCGGGCGCCTACGAGCAGTACTTC
v_gene: TRBV20-1; j_gene: TRBJ1-4; abundance: .; d_gene: TRBD1; CDR3aa: CSAREVGRTGIDEKLFF; CDR3nt: TGCAGTGCTAGAGAAGTAGGTAGGACAGGGATTGACGAGAAACTGTTTTTT
v_gene: TRBV19; j_gene: TRBJ1-1; abundance: many; d_gene: TRBD1; CDR3aa: CASSMGQGTTEAFF; CDR3nt: TGTGCCAGTAGCATGGGACAGGGCACCACTGAAGCTTTCTTT
v_gene: TRBV11-2; j_gene: TRBJ2-2; abundance: many; d_gene: TRBD2; CDR3aa: CASSLAGAGGPTGELFF; CDR3nt: TGTGCCAGCAGCTTAGCTGGAGCGGGAGGGCCAACCGGGGAGCTGTTTTTT
v_gene: TRBV9; j_gene: TRBJ2-5; abundance: many; d_gene: .; CDR3aa: CASSVGHYSETQYF; CDR3nt: TGTGCCAGCAGCGTAGGCCATTACTCAGAGACCCAGTACTTC
v_gene: TRBV2; j_gene: TRBJ2-5; abundance: many; d_gene: .; CDR3aa: CASSVVVYSLDF; CDR3nt: TGTGCCAGCAGTGTGGTAGTCTACTCCTTAGACTTC
v_gene: TRBV11-2; j_gene: TRBJ2-1; abundance: few; d_gene: TRBD1; CDR3aa: CASSLFPAGQGSNEQFF; CDR3nt: TGTGCCAGCAGCTTATTCCCCGCGGGACAGGGATCCAATGAGCAGTTCTTC